This T cell receptor (beta chain) was found in a study of control samples from healthy donors and cancer patients. Profiling relied on immunoSEQ multiplex PCR, and the TCRdb table lists in-frame clones only, not all of them. The table has about 160,000 clones, 70% to 90% seen once. Germline values: CDR1 SGHRS, CDR2 YFSETQ. The CDR3 is 13 residues long. Trimming took off 3 bases at V and 1 base at J, with 8 bases between the two ends. The genes are TRBV5-1 and TRBJ2-7; D is ambiguous. This clonotype was obtained from a man under 40 in good health. Sample: blood. The CDR3 region has the DNA TGCGCCAGCAGCTCTGCCGGATCCTACGAGCAGTACTTC. The encoded protein is CASSSAGSYEQYF.